This T cell receptor beta chain appears in the sequencing data of a study of blood T cell repertoires in COVID-19. Whole-study context: Sites across the United States, Italy and Spain contributed samples from acute and convalescent COVID-19. PBMCs, B-cell-depleted T cells, or T cells provided the cDNA or gDNA that made up the material.

Original methodology: Using reference gene primer amplification, nucleated cell counts were estimated. Method: immunoSEQ multiplex PCR; TCRdb's copy keeps in-frame clones and lacks some. The V and J calls and the clone size are those of that table, but D and trimming were determined from the DNA. The data hold 220,000 or so clones, with approximately 83% observed a single time. Material for sequencing was peripheral blood. The sequence was obtained from a woman aged 25 to 39 who had recovered from COVID-19.

This chain's CDR3 is CATSPDSGNTDTQYF. The DNA for the CDR3 is TGTGCCACCAGTCCCGATAGCGGAAACACAGATACGCAGTATTTT. The rearrangement uses TRBV24-1 and TRBJ2-3; perhaps TRBD2 as D (6 bases). Germline-derived CDR1 and CDR2 are KGHDR and SFDVKD. The V end was cut by 6 bases, the J end by 2 bases, with 14 bases between. The CDR3 sequence is 15 residues long.